This T cell receptor beta chain came from a study of blood T cell repertoires in COVID-19. Study overall: Acute and convalescent COVID-19 specimens originated in the United States, Italy and Spain. In each case, the material was cDNA or gDNA derived from T cells, B-cell-depleted T cells, or PBMCs.

Original handling: Amplifying reference gene primers gave estimates of nucleated cell counts. Produced via immunoSEQ multiplex PCR; TCRdb's table is partial and in-frame only. D and trimming were read from the DNA, whereas the V and J calls and clone size are those reported in that table. The repertoire holds roughly 120,000 clones, with 80% to 90% as singletons. The germline V and J ends were trimmed by 6 bases and 7 bases, with 31 bases remaining between them. Per germline, CDR1 KGHSH and CDR2 LQKENI. The CDR3 covers 18 residues. Sequenced material: peripheral blood. J is TRBJ2-7 and V is TRBV18; tentative D call: TRBD2 (6 bases). The TCR was taken from a man aged 70 or older with active or convalescent COVID-19. CDR3 in amino acids: CASSINQDNSGPLGEQYF. Written as DNA, the CDR3 is TGTGCCAGCTCTATAAACCAGGACAATAGCGGCCCCCTTGGGGAGCAGTACTTC.